A selection of T cell receptor beta chains follows, all from one sample in a study of blood T cell repertoires in COVID-19. Only in-frame clones appear in the TCRdb table, and some are missing; sequencing was by immunoSEQ multiplex PCR. The sample records about 50,000 clones, 65% to 90% being singletons. Material: peripheral blood. Every receptor here comes from a human donor in a cohort sampled during active COVID-19. CDR3s include the opening cysteine and the closing phenylalanine or tryptophan. Fields, in order: CDR3 protein, CDR3 DNA, V gene, clone size, J gene, D gene. A D gene is named only where the DNA matches it firmly. Expanded clones are given a class, and other clones once, few, many or no size at all.

CDR3aa: CASSLGVGLAVETQYF; CDR3nt: TGTGCTAGCAGCTTAGGCGTAGGACTAGCTGTAGAGACCCAGTACTTC; v_gene: TRBV7-7; abundance: .; j_gene: TRBJ2-5; d_gene: TRBD2
CDR3aa: CASSLEGRGYNSPLHF; CDR3nt: TGTGCCAGCAGTTTAGAGGGCAGGGGTTATAATTCACCCCTCCACTTT; v_gene: TRBV27; abundance: .; j_gene: TRBJ1-6; d_gene: .
CDR3aa: CASSLDGTSNSGNTIYF; CDR3nt: TGTGCCAGCAGCTTGGACGGGACATCTAACTCTGGAAACACCATATATTTT; v_gene: TRBV5-4; abundance: .; j_gene: TRBJ1-3; d_gene: .
CDR3aa: CASSPIAGGKDTQYF; CDR3nt: TGTGCCAGCTCCCCCATAGCGGGAGGGAAAGATACGCAGTATTTT; v_gene: TRBV18; abundance: .; j_gene: TRBJ2-3; d_gene: TRBD2
CDR3aa: CASSLTVTGELFF; CDR3nt: TGTGCCAGCAGCCTGACAGTCACCGGGGAGCTGTTTTTT; v_gene: TRBV11-3; abundance: .; j_gene: TRBJ2-2; d_gene: .
CDR3aa: CASSQEAAGDYGYTF; CDR3nt: TGTGCCAGCAGCCAAGAGGCCGCGGGAGACTATGGCTACACCTTC; v_gene: TRBV4-2; abundance: .; j_gene: TRBJ1-2; d_gene: .
CDR3aa: CASSAGTSSEQFF; CDR3nt: TGTGCCAGCAGTGCCGGGACTTCCAGTGAGCAGTTCTTC; v_gene: TRBV6-2/TRBV6-3; abundance: .; j_gene: TRBJ2-1; d_gene: .
CDR3aa: CASSQVRAGAYSYEQYF; CDR3nt: TGTGCCAGCAGCCAAGTCAGGGCGGGAGCATACTCCTACGAGCAGTACTTC; v_gene: TRBV4-2; abundance: .; j_gene: TRBJ2-7; d_gene: TRBD2
CDR3aa: CASSPRGTGGSGANVLTF; CDR3nt: TGTGCCAGCAGTCCAAGGGGGACAGGGGGCTCTGGGGCCAACGTCCTGACTTTC; v_gene: TRBV25-1; abundance: few; j_gene: TRBJ2-6; d_gene: TRBD1
CDR3aa: CASSRDTAETQYF; CDR3nt: TGTGCCAGCAGCCGCGACACAGCAGAGACCCAGTACTTC; v_gene: TRBV11-2; abundance: .; j_gene: TRBJ2-5; d_gene: .
CDR3aa: CASSPPAPGTQYF; CDR3nt: TGTGCCAGCAGCCCCCCCGCGCCAGGTACGCAGTATTTT; v_gene: TRBV6-2/TRBV6-3; abundance: .; j_gene: TRBJ2-3; d_gene: .
CDR3aa: CAWSGGGGYGYTF; CDR3nt: TGTGCCTGGAGTGGAGGGGGCGGGTATGGCTACACCTTC; v_gene: TRBV30; abundance: .; j_gene: TRBJ1-2; d_gene: TRBD1
CDR3aa: CASSLEPAGVADTQYF; CDR3nt: TGCGCCAGCAGCTTGGAGCCCGCGGGAGTAGCAGATACGCAGTATTTT; v_gene: TRBV5-1; abundance: once; j_gene: TRBJ2-3; d_gene: TRBD2
CDR3aa: CASSLADAGVRSEQFF; CDR3nt: TGTGCCAGCAGCTTAGCGGACGCGGGAGTTCGCAGTGAGCAGTTCTTC; v_gene: TRBV11-3; abundance: medium-sized; j_gene: TRBJ2-1; d_gene: TRBD2
CDR3aa: CASSLGLVNQPQHF; CDR3nt: TGTGCCAGTAGTCTTGGACTTGTCAATCAGCCCCAGCATTTT; v_gene: TRBV19; abundance: .; j_gene: TRBJ1-5; d_gene: .